The next 4 T cell receptor beta chains were all read from a single sample in a study of blood T cell repertoires in COVID-19. This table comes from immunoSEQ multiplex PCR, and its TCRdb copy is limited to in-frame clones, with some not included. The sample has about 160,000 clones, approximately 84% seen once. The sequenced sample consisted of peripheral blood. These receptor sequences come from a woman older than 75 with acute or convalescent COVID-19.

The gene calls are TRBV12-3 or TRBV12-4 and TRBJ1-2; 7 nucleotides match TRBD1. J gave up 13 bases and V 7 bases, and 9 bases lay outside the gene matches. There are 11 residues in the CDR3. Here the CDR3 reads CASTTNRGATF. Here the CDR3 DNA reads TGTGCCAGCACCACTAACAGGGGAGCCACCTTC.

The J gene is TRBJ2-2, the V gene TRBV6-5, with 7 bases aligning to TRBD1. V shed 4 bases and J 4 bases; nucleotides not matched to a gene: 3. The CDR3 is made up of 14 amino acids. Germline V gives CDR1 MNHEY, CDR2 SVGAGI. The CDR3 DNA sequence: TGTGCCAGCAGTTTGACAGGGACCACCGGGGAGCTGTTTTTT. Its translation is CASSLTGTTGELFF.

On this clone itself: Other nucleotide sequences in the sample specify the same CDR3. This chain uses TRBV19 with TRBJ2-1; 9 bases match TRBD2. In germline, CDR1 is LNHDA, CDR2 SQIVND (reference sequence). J was trimmed by 6 bases and V by 5 bases; bases with no gene match: 2. The CDR3 length is 13 residues. The chain's CDR3 is CASSPTSGNEQFF. The CDR3 DNA reads as TGTGCCAGTAGTCCGACTAGCGGCAATGAGCAGTTCTTC.

The gene calls are TRBV6-6 and TRBJ2-1; 10 bases line up with TRBD2. Germline-derived CDR1 and CDR2 are MNHNY and SVGAGI (reference sequence). V was pared by 0 bases and J by 9 bases, with 8 bases of the junction left unmatched. CDR3 length: 16 residues. The CDR3 coding sequence is TGTGCCAGCAGTTACTCGAGAGCGGGAGGGCAAGGTGAGCAGTTCTTC. It is translated as CASSYSRAGGQGEQFF.